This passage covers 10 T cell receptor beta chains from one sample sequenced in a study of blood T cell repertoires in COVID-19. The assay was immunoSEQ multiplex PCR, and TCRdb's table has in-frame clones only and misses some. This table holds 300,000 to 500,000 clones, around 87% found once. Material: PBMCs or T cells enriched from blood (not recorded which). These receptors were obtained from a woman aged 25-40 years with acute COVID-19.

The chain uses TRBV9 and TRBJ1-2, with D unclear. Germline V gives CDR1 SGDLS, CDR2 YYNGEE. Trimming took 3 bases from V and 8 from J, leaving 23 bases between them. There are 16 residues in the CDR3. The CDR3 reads CASSAEREGRSAGYTF. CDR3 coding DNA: TGTGCCAGCAGCGCCGAAAGGGAGGGCCGTTCGGCCGGCTACACCTTC.

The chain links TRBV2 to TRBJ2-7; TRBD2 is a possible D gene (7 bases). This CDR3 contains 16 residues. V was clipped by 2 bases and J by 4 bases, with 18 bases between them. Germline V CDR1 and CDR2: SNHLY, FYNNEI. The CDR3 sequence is CASSESQGRVGYEQYF. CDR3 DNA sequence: TGTGCCAGCAGTGAATCCCAGGGGAGGGTGGGTTACGAGCAGTACTTC.

DNA for the CDR3: TGTGCCAGCAGCGTACTGGGGACTAGCTATGAGCAGTTCTTC. This sequence encodes CASSVLGTSYEQFF. The chain has TRBV9 and TRBJ2-1, with TRBD2 matching 9 bases. The CDR3 has 14 amino acids. Germline loops: CDR1 SGDLS, CDR2 YYNGEE. With 1 base clipped from V and 8 bases from J, the junction kept 4 bases outside the gene matches.

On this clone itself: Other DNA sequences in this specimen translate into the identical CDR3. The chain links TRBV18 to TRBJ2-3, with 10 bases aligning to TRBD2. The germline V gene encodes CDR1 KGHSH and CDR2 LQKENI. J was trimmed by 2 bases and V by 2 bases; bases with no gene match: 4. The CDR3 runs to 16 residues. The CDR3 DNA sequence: TGTGCCAGCTCACCATTAGCGGGGGGTTACACAGATACGCAGTATTTT. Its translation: CASSPLAGGYTDTQYF.

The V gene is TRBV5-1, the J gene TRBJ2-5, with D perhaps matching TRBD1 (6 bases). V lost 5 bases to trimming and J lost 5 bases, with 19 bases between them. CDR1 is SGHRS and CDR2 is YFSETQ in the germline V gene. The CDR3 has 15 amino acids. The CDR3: CASRLTGSGGETQYF. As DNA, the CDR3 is TGCGCCAGCAGACTTACAGGGTCAGGTGGCGAGACCCAGTACTTC.

The CDR3 sequence is CASSLVAGRLETQYF. The CDR3 bases are TGTGCCAGCAGCTTAGTGGCGGGGAGGTTAGAGACCCAGTACTTC. This chain uses TRBV7-2 with TRBJ2-5, with D tentatively TRBD2 (6 bases). The V end lost 1 base, the J end lost 4 bases, and 13 bases lay between the germline ends. Germline V gene lookup returns CDR1 SGHTA and CDR2 FQGNSA. The CDR3 extends over 15 amino acids.

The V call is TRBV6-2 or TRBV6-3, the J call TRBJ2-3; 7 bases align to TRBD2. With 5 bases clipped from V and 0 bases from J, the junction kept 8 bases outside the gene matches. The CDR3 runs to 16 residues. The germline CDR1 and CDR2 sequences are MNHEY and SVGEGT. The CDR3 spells CASSPALGGSTDTQYF. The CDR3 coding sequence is TGTGCCAGCAGTCCCGCCTTGGGAGGGAGCACAGATACGCAGTATTTT.

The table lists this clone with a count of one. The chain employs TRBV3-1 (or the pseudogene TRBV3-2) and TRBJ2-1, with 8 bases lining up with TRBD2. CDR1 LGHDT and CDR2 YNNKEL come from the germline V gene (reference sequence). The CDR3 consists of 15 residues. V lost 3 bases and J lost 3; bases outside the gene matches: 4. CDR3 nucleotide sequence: TGTGCCAGCAGCCAGACCGGGACTAGCTACAATGAGCAGTTCTTC. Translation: CASSQTGTSYNEQFF.

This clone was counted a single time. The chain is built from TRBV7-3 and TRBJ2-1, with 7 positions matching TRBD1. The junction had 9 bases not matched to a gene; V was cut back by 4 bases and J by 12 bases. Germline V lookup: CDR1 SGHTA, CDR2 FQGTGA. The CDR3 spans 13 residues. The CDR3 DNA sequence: TGTGCCAGCAGCTCTACCGGGGACAGCTTGCAGTTCTTC. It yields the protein CASSSTGDSLQFF.

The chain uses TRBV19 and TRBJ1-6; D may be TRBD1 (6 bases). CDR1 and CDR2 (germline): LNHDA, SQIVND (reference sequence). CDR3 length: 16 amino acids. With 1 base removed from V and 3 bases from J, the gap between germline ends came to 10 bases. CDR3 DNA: TGTGCCAGTAGTATAGGGGCAGGGGACTATAATTCACCCCTCCACTTT. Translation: CASSIGAGDYNSPLHF.